This T cell receptor (beta chain) was recovered during a study of response to subunit inactivated influenza vaccine. Overall study results and limits: Each seasonal influenza vaccination, the authors suggested, recruits few new T cells.

To note about this clonotype: Its specificity is unknown.

The CDR3 extends over 16 amino acids. V was clipped by 5 bases and J by 4 bases; unmatched bases: 8. The germline V gene has CDR1 SEHNR and CDR2 FQNEAQ (reference sequence). TCRdb independently ran MiXCR on the RT-PCR reads; one entry per CDR3 protein. The table shows about 190,000 distinct CDR3 sequences, with 13% to 15% occurring only once. This chain connects TRBV7-9 to TRBJ2-1; 10 bases map to TRBD2. This sequence originates from a middle-aged man who received an inactivated influenza vaccine. The specimen was CD8+ T cells sorted from PBMCs, collected 4 to 6 days after vaccination. The DNA for the CDR3 is TGTGCCAGCAGCCCAACTAGCGGGGATACTTACAATGAGCAGTTCTTC. Its translation: CASSPTSGDTYNEQFF.